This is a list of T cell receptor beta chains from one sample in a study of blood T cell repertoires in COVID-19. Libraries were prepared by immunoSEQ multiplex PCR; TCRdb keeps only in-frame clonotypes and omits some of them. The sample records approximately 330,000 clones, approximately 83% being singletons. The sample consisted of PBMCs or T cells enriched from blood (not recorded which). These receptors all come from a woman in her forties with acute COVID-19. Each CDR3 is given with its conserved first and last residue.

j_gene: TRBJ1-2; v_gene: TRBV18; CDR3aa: CASSPRGPGGDGYTF
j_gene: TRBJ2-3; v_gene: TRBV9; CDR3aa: CASSRRTGTDTQYF
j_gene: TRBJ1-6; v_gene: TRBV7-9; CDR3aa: CASSLAQGVNSPLHF
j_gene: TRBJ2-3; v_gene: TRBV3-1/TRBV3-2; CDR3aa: CASSHMTSGSTDTQYF
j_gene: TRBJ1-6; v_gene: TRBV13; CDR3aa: CASSFRDSSSPLHF
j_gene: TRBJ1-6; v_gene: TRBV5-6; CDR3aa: CASSRYDREESPLHF
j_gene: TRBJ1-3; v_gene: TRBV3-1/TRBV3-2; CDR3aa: CASTSSWSPGNTIYF
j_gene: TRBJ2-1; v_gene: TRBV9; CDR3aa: CASSPGVLPPGQFF
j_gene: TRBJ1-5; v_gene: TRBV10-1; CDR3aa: CASSGYRTGISNQPQHF
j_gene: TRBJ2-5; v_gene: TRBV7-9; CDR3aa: CASSSQTTGGETQYF
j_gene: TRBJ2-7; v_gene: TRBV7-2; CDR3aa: CASSLERNPRIGQYF
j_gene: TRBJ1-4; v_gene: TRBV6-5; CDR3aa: CASRATTATNEKLFF
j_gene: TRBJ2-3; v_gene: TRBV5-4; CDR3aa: CASADRVRDTDTQYF
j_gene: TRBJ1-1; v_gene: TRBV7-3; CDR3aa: CASSPDRVTEAFF
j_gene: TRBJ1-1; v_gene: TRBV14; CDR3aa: CASSQVGGSVNTEAFF
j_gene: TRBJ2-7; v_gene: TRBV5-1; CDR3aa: CASSLDLGTGIEQYF
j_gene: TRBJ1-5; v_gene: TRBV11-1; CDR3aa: CASSLNRNQPQHF
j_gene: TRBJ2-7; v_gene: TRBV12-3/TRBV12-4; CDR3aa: CASSSTGGFEQYF
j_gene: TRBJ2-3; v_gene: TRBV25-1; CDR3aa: CASSESLGRVTDTQYF
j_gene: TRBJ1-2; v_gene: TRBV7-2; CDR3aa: CASSPGQGSTYGYTF
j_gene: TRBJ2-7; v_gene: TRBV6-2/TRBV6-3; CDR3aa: CASSTPRTEQYF
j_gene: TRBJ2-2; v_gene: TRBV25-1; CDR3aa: CASRGHSSTGELFF
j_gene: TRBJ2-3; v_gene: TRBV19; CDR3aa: CASRPSGGADTQYF
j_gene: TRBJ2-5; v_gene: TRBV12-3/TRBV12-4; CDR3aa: CASSFRETQYF
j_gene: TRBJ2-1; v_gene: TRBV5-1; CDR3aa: CASSRYLTGTGAYNEQFF
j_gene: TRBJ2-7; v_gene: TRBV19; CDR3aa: CASSPWGQGAREQYF
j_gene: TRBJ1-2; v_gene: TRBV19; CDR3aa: CASSSQGRGYGYTF
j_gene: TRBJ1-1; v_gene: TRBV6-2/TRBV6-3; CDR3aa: CASSSRVRGGPEAFF
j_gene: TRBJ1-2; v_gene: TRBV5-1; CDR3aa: CASSLGLAGSENGYTF